These 29 T cell receptor beta chains were sequenced from one sample in a study of T cells in localized non-small cell lung cancer. The protocol was immunoSEQ multiplex PCR, while the TCRdb copy is restricted to in-frame clones and leaves out a portion. The repertoire holds about 79,000 clones, approximately 90% seen once, with roughly 20% in the top ten. The sequencing here drew on peripheral blood, taken before any cancer treatment. These receptors were obtained from a woman aged 40-70 years with stage I squamous cell lung carcinoma.

The CDR3 here is CASSRGQGGGIAKNIQYF. CDR3 sequence (DNA): TGCGCCAGCAGCCGTGGACAGGGGGGGGGAATAGCCAAAAACATTCAGTACTTC. The V call is TRBV4-1, the J call TRBJ2-4, with 10 bases aligning to TRBD1. This CDR3 is 18 amino acids long. Germline CDR1 MGHRA, CDR2 YSYEKL. V dropped 4 bases and J dropped 0; count of bases not matched to a gene: 9.

The chain couples TRBV14 to TRBJ1-2, with a tentative D call TRBD1 (5 bases). V gave up 1 base and J gave up 0 bases, with 15 bases separating them. Germline V gene sequence: CDR1 SGHDN, CDR2 FVKESK. This CDR3 has 17 residues. The CDR3 here is CASSQAQGSRANYGYTF. DNA of the CDR3: TGTGCCAGCAGCCAAGCCCAGGGAAGTAGAGCTAACTATGGCTACACCTTC.

The CDR3 region has the DNA TGTGCCAGCAGCTTAGACAAGGGAGGGCACAGCACAGATACGCAGTATTTT. Protein product: CASSLDKGGHSTDTQYF. The chain recombines TRBV11-3 with TRBJ2-3; 7 nucleotides agree with TRBD2. The germline V gene has CDR1 SGHNT and CDR2 YENEEA. The length of the CDR3 is 17 residues. The trim removed 0 bases at V and 0 bases at J, leaving 6 bases unmatched.

The CDR3 region is CASTSGGIETQYF. In DNA, the CDR3 is TGTGCCAGCACCTCGGGGGGAATAGAGACCCAGTACTTC. The chain recombines TRBV25-1 with TRBJ2-5; 7 bases agree with TRBD2. The CDR3 has 13 amino acids. Per the germline V gene, CDR1 is MGHDK and CDR2 is SYGVNS. Losses at the gene ends were 7 bases for V and 4 bases for J; bases not matched to a gene: 6.

The CDR3 bases are TGCGCCAGCAGCTTTACTTCCCGGCGAACTTCTGGGGCCAACGTCCTGACTTTC. This translates into CASSFTSRRTSGANVLTF. The chain uses TRBV5-1 and TRBJ2-6; D remains unclear. Trimming stripped 2 bases from V and 1 base from J, with 16 bases between. CDR3 size: 18 residues. CDR1 is SGHRS, CDR2 YFSETQ, per germline.

This clone has only a few counts. The rearrangement joins TRBV2 to TRBJ2-1; perhaps TRBD2 as D (7 bases). Germline lookup yields CDR1 SNHLY and CDR2 FYNNEI. Trimming removed 2 bases at V and 6 bases at J, with 14 bases between. The CDR3 covers 15 residues. The CDR3 sequence is CASSERGGYSNEQFF. CDR3 DNA: TGTGCCAGCAGTGAAAGGGGGGGGTACTCCAATGAGCAGTTCTTC.

The J gene is TRBJ1-5, the V gene TRBV7-8, with D possibly being TRBD1 (6 bases). Germline V CDR1 and CDR2: SGHVS, FQNEAQ. The CDR3 extends over 16 amino acids. Trimming left V 4 bases short and J 1 base short, with 14 bases between. The chain's CDR3 is CASSSRTGPSNQPQHF. CDR3 bases: TGTGCCAGCAGCTCCAGAACAGGGCCCAGCAATCAGCCCCAGCATTTT.

About this clone: The same CDR3 arises from other DNA sequences in this sample as well. The chain carries TRBV30 and TRBJ1-5, with 7 bases aligning to TRBD1. CDR3 length equals 13 residues. Trimming took 2 bases from V and 4 from J; bases not matched to a gene: 2. Germline V gene data show CDR1 as GTSNPN and CDR2 as SVGIG (reference sequence). Here the CDR3 DNA reads TGTGCCTGGAGTAGGGACAGAAATCAGCCCCAGCATTTT. Encoded protein: CAWSRDRNQPQHF.

This clone was seen only once. The chain recombines TRBV15 with TRBJ1-5; D is perhaps TRBD1 (5 bases). Germline assignment: CDR1 LNHNV and CDR2 YYDKDF (reference sequence). CDR3 length: 15 amino acids. V was shortened by 4 bases and J by 0 bases, with 10 bases between the two germline ends. This chain's CDR3 is CATSKTGPSNQPQHF. In DNA form, the CDR3 reads TGTGCCACCAGCAAAACAGGTCCTAGCAATCAGCCCCAGCATTTT.

A single count supports this clone. This chain uses TRBV15 with TRBJ2-2, with D possibly matching TRBD1 (6 bases). Trimming shortened V by 1 base and J by 3 bases, and 12 bases separated the two germline ends. CDR1 is LNHNV, CDR2 YYDKDF, per germline (reference sequence). The CDR3 runs to 16 residues. CDR3 DNA: TGTGCCACCAGCAGAGGAACAGGGTTGTACACCGGGGAGCTGTTTTTT. Translating gives CATSRGTGLYTGELFF.

The chain has TRBV5-5 and TRBJ2-1; 12 bases map to TRBD2. Germline CDR1 is SGHKS and CDR2 is YYEKEE (reference sequence). Germline trimming cut 3 bases from V and 1 base from J; bases unmatched to any gene: 5. The CDR3 runs 17 residues. For the CDR3, the DNA is TGTGCCAGCAGCTCGCGGACTAGCGGGGATTCCTACAATGAGCAGTTCTTC. Its protein product is CASSSRTSGDSYNEQFF.

V gene TRBV19 combines with J gene TRBJ1-1; D may be TRBD1 (5 bases). The CDR3 has 14 amino acids. Trimming took 6 bases from V and 4 from J, leaving 15 bases between them. In germline, CDR1 is LNHDA, CDR2 SQIVND (reference sequence). The chain's CDR3 is CASRNRGYPTEAFF. The CDR3 bases are TGTGCCAGTAGGAACCGGGGCTACCCCACTGAAGCTTTCTTT.

The CDR3 spells CASRNRGEGETQYF. CDR3 sequence (DNA): TGTGCCAGCAGGAACAGGGGGGAAGGGGAGACCCAGTACTTC. The V and J genes are TRBV11-2 and TRBJ2-5; 8 bases agree with TRBD1. This CDR3 is built from 14 residues. Germline V gene sequence: CDR1 SGHAT, CDR2 FQNNGV. V gave up 6 bases and J gave up 5 bases; unmatched junction bases: 8.

This clone appeared once. J is TRBJ1-3 and V is TRBV6-5, with 7 bases aligning to TRBD1. Looked up from germline, CDR1 is MNHEY and CDR2 is SVGAGI. V shed 5 bases, J shed 3 bases, and the junction held 7 bases outside the gene matches. CDR3 length: 15 residues. CDR3 amino acids: CASSMGQTLGNTIYF. CDR3 nucleotide sequence: TGTGCCAGCAGTATGGGACAGACGCTTGGAAACACCATATATTTT.

This clone was detected once. Here the CDR3 DNA reads TGTGCCAGTACCGGGGGGCCGGGGGCCACAGATACGCAGTATTTT. Encoded protein: CASTGGPGATDTQYF. The chain uses TRBV19 and TRBJ2-3, with a weak D call TRBD2 (7 bases). With 7 bases removed from V and 2 bases from J, the gap between germline ends came to 16 bases. The germline gives CDR1 LNHDA, CDR2 SQIVND (reference sequence). The CDR3 extends over 15 amino acids. The whole variable domain, filled in from reference TRBV19 and TRBJ2-3, reads DGGITQSPKYLFRKEGQNVTLSCEQNLNHDAMYWYRQDPGQGLRLIYYSQIVNDFQKGDIAEGYSVSREKKESFPLTVTSAQKNPTAFYLCASTGGPGATDTQYFGPGTRLTVL.

This clone appeared a single time. The V call is TRBV5-4, the J call TRBJ1-4; D unclear. Germline V CDR1 and CDR2: SGHNT, YYREEE (reference sequence). V shed 2 bases and J shed 4 bases, with 9 bases lying between them. The length of the CDR3 is 14 residues. CDR3 sequence (DNA): TGTGCCAGCAGCTTCTGGGGAGGTAATGAAAAACTGTTTTTT. Translating it yields CASSFWGGNEKLFF. Full variable domain (remainder filled in from reference TRBV5-4 and TRBJ1-4): ETGVTQSPTHLIKTRGQQVTLRCSSQSGHNTVSWYQQALGQGPQFIFQYYREEENGRGNFPPRFSGLQFPNYSSELNVNALELDDSALYLCASSFWGGNEKLFFGSGTQLSVL.

V and J are TRBV7-2 and TRBJ1-1, with a tentative D call TRBD1 (5 bases). Trimming stripped 0 bases from V and 6 bases from J, with 14 bases between. The CDR3 sequence is 15 residues long. Germline assignment: CDR1 SGHTA and CDR2 FQGNSA. The CDR3 spells CASSLALGTGAEAFF. DNA of the CDR3: TGTGCCAGCAGCTTAGCGCTAGGAACAGGAGCTGAAGCTTTCTTT.

The chain is built from TRBV27 and TRBJ2-1, with 11 bases aligning to TRBD1. The CDR3 sequence is 17 residues long. CDR1 MNHEY and CDR2 SMNVEV come from the germline V gene (reference sequence). Losses at the gene ends were 6 bases for V and 0 bases for J; bases not matched to a gene: 7. The DNA of the CDR3 is TGTGCCAGCAGGGGGACAGGGGGGATACCCTCCTACAATGAGCAGTTCTTC. Protein: CASRGTGGIPSYNEQFF.

The chain is built from TRBV6-4 and TRBJ2-2, with D perhaps matching TRBD2 (6 bases). Germline values: CDR1 MRHNA, CDR2 SNTAGT. This CDR3 has 16 residues. Trimming stripped 0 bases from V and 6 bases from J, with 14 bases between. This CDR3 reads CASSDSAGIRPGELFF. CDR3 DNA sequence: TGTGCCAGCAGTGACTCGGCGGGGATAAGGCCCGGGGAGCTGTTTTTT.

This chain uses TRBV6-5 with TRBJ1-1; maybe TRBD1 (6 bases). The CDR3 totals 15 residues. Trimming removed 5 bases at V and 5 bases at J, with 18 bases between. Germline loops: CDR1 MNHEY, CDR2 SVGAGI. Here the CDR3 reads CASSPDRGRGTEAFF. CDR3 coding DNA: TGTGCCAGCAGTCCCGACCGGGGGCGCGGGACTGAAGCTTTCTTT.

This sequence joins TRBV30 and TRBJ1-6; D is ambiguous. Germline assignment: CDR1 GTSNPN and CDR2 SVGIG (reference sequence). CDR3 length equals 14 residues. With 4 bases removed from V and 6 bases from J, the gap between germline ends came to 13 bases. The CDR3: CAWKITASNSPLHF. The CDR3 DNA reads as TGTGCCTGGAAGATAACAGCGTCTAATTCACCCCTCCACTTT.

The chain carries TRBV30 and TRBJ1-6, with a tentative D call TRBD1 (5 bases). Trimming removed 2 bases at V and 10 bases at J, with 15 bases between. This CDR3 region has 14 residues. Germline V lookup: CDR1 GTSNPN, CDR2 SVGIG (reference sequence). The CDR3 sequence: CAWSFGGRESPLHF. As DNA, the CDR3 is TGTGCCTGGAGTTTTGGGGGAAGAGAATCACCCCTCCACTTT.

CDR3 loop: CASSSRTGGNEQFF. Written as DNA, the CDR3 is TGTGCCAGCAGTTCGCGGACAGGAGGGAATGAGCAGTTCTTC. This chain joins TRBV25-1 and TRBJ2-1; D perhaps matches TRBD1 (7 bases). Germline values: CDR1 MGHDK, CDR2 SYGVNS. Trimming left V 5 bases short and J 7 bases short, with 15 bases between. The CDR3 is 14 residues long. The variable domain in full, completed from reference TRBV25-1 and TRBJ2-1, reads EADIYQTPRYLVIGTGKKITLECSQTMGHDKMYWYQQDPGMELHLIHYSYGVNSTEKGDLSSESTVSRIRTEHFPLTLESARPSHTSQYLCASSSRTGGNEQFFGPGTRLTVL.

The genes are TRBV6-5 and TRBJ1-1; the match to TRBD1 covers 9 bases. V was clipped by 5 bases and J by 7 bases; unmatched bases: 8. The CDR3 extends over 14 amino acids. Germline V gene sequence: CDR1 MNHEY, CDR2 SVGAGI. The CDR3 DNA reads TGTGCCAGCAGTAAGGGACAGGGTGGAGGTGAAGCTTTCTTT. It codes for CASSKGQGGGEAFF.

The genes are TRBV4-1 and TRBJ1-2; TRBD1 might be the D (6 bases). This CDR3 is 16 amino acids long. Trimming removed 3 bases at V and 5 bases at J, with 19 bases between. Germline V CDR1 and CDR2: MGHRA, YSYEKL. In DNA, the CDR3 is TGCGCCAGCAGCCAGGACCAGAATGGGGGCTGGTATGGCTACACCTTC. This codes for CASSQDQNGGWYGYTF.

The chain links TRBV9 to TRBJ1-2; D unclear. CDR3 length: 16 residues. Germline V gene lookup returns CDR1 SGDLS and CDR2 YYNGEE. With 4 bases removed from V and 6 bases from J, the gap between germline ends came to 22 bases. CDR3 sequence: CASSPRDGLEINGYTF. The DNA for the CDR3 is TGTGCCAGCAGCCCTCGTGACGGTCTAGAGATTAATGGCTACACCTTC.

This chain uses TRBV28 with TRBJ1-2; D not resolved. V lost 2 bases and J 6 bases, leaving 16 bases between the germline ends. Germline V CDR1 and CDR2: MDHEN, SYDVKM. This CDR3 contains 15 residues. CDR3 amino acids: CASSLRVSDFNGYTF. The CDR3 DNA reads as TGTGCCAGCAGTTTAAGGGTCTCGGACTTCAATGGCTACACCTTC.

The genes are TRBV6-5 and TRBJ1-6; D uncertain. CDR1 and CDR2 (germline): MNHEY, SVGAGI. There are 15 residues in the CDR3. V was shortened by 4 bases and J by 2 bases, with 9 bases between the two germline ends. CDR3 sequence: CASSLLKAYNSPLHF. CDR3 in DNA: TGTGCCAGCAGTTTGTTGAAAGCCTATAATTCACCCCTCCACTTT.

This chain links TRBV6-1 with TRBJ1-1; the D gene is possibly TRBD1 (5 bases). The ends were cut back, 6 bases at V and 5 bases at J, with 16 bases in the middle. The CDR3 consists of 14 residues. Looked up from germline, CDR1 is MNHNS and CDR2 is SASEGT. In nucleotides, the CDR3 is TGTGCCAGCAGCCAAGGGTGGAGGGGTACTGAAGCTTTCTTT. This encodes CASSQGWRGTEAFF.